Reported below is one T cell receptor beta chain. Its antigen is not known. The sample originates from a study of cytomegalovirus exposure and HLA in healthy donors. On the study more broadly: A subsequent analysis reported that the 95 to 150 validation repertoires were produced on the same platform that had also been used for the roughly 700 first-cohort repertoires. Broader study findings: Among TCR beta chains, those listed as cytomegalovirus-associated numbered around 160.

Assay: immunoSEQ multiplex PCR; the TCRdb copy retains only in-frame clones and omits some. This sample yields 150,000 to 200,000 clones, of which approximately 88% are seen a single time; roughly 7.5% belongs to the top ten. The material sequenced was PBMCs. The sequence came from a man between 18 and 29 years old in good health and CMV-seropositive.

The CDR3 protein is CATYTGWTEAFF. The CDR3 bases are TGTGCCACCTATACAGGGTGGACTGAAGCTTTCTTT. The chain recombines TRBV28 with TRBJ1-1, with D maybe TRBD1 (6 bases). Looked up from germline, CDR1 is MDHEN and CDR2 is SYDVKM. The CDR3 has 12 amino acids. The V gene lost 10 bases and the J gene lost 5 bases, with 14 bases spanning the gap. The full variable domain, in which reference TRBV28 and TRBJ1-1 provide the parts outside the CDR3, is DVKVTQSSRYLVKRTGEKVFLECVQDMDHENMFWYRQDPGLGLRLIYFSYDVKMKEKGDIPEGYSVSREKKERFSLILESASTNQTSMYLCATYTGWTEAFFGQGTRLTVV.